Listed below are T cell receptor beta chains from one sample, sequenced in a study of blood T cell repertoires in COVID-19. Sequenced by immunoSEQ multiplex PCR; TCRdb stores in-frame clones only, minus some. Altogether around 150,000 clones are present, approximately 87% being singletons, with the ten largest covering 6.6%. Material for sequencing was PBMCs or T cells enriched from blood (not recorded which). All receptors come from a woman aged 45-65 years who had recovered from COVID-19. The CDR3 runs from the conserved cysteine through the conserved F or W. The D gene is left open where the match is weak. Size is stated for part of the rows, as once, few or many counts, or as a class when the clone is expanded.

clone_size: -
d_call: TRBD2
v_call: TRBV7-6
j_call: TRBJ2-3
cdr3_aa: CASSLGSSGGQGRQYF
cdr3_nt: TGTGCCAGCAGCCTCGGGAGTAGCGGGGGGCAGGGTAGGCAGTATTTT

clone_size: -
d_call: -
v_call: TRBV15
j_call: TRBJ2-5
cdr3_aa: CATSKLRQHVETQYF
cdr3_nt: TGTGCCACCAGCAAATTGAGACAGCACGTAGAGACCCAGTACTTC

clone_size: -
d_call: TRBD1
v_call: TRBV15
j_call: TRBJ2-7
cdr3_aa: CATSSNHRGGEQYF
cdr3_nt: TGTGCCACCAGCTCGAACCACAGGGGCGGCGAGCAGTACTTC

clone_size: -
d_call: -
v_call: TRBV24-1
j_call: TRBJ2-3
cdr3_aa: CATSTRTDTQYF
cdr3_nt: TGTGCCACCAGTACGAGGACAGATACGCAGTATTTT

clone_size: -
d_call: TRBD1
v_call: TRBV7-9
j_call: TRBJ1-1
cdr3_aa: CASSLTGVGAEAFF
cdr3_nt: TGTGCCAGCAGCTTAACAGGGGTTGGGGCTGAAGCTTTCTTT

clone_size: -
d_call: -
v_call: TRBV11-3
j_call: TRBJ2-7
cdr3_aa: CASSSHQLSPYEQYF
cdr3_nt: TGTGCCAGCAGCTCACACCAACTAAGCCCCTACGAGCAGTACTTC

clone_size: -
d_call: TRBD2
v_call: TRBV4-2
j_call: TRBJ2-4
cdr3_aa: CASSQSGAGGNIQYF
cdr3_nt: TGTGCCAGCAGCCAATCAGGGGCGGGGGGGAACATTCAGTACTTC

clone_size: -
d_call: TRBD1
v_call: TRBV5-1
j_call: TRBJ1-1
cdr3_aa: CASSTWTGTMNTEAFF
cdr3_nt: TGCGCCAGCAGCACGTGGACAGGGACCATGAACACTGAAGCTTTCTTT

clone_size: -
d_call: TRBD1
v_call: TRBV25-1
j_call: TRBJ1-5
cdr3_aa: CASSWTGNNQPQHF
cdr3_nt: TGTGCCAGCAGCTGGACAGGGAACAATCAGCCCCAGCATTTT

clone_size: -
d_call: -
v_call: TRBV11-2
j_call: TRBJ1-6
cdr3_aa: CASSLVGARGSPLHF
cdr3_nt: TGTGCCAGCAGCTTAGTAGGGGCAAGGGGTTCACCCCTCCACTTT

clone_size: -
d_call: -
v_call: TRBV30
j_call: TRBJ1-3
cdr3_aa: CAWSARHSSGNTIYF
cdr3_nt: TGTGCCTGGAGTGCCAGACACAGCTCTGGAAACACCATATATTTT

clone_size: -
d_call: -
v_call: TRBV19
j_call: TRBJ2-1
cdr3_aa: CASSTAQGGTYNEQFF
cdr3_nt: TGTGCCAGTAGTACAGCTCAGGGGGGAACCTACAATGAGCAGTTCTTC

clone_size: -
d_call: TRBD2
v_call: TRBV5-4
j_call: TRBJ2-7
cdr3_aa: CASSLSGTRGPGEQYF
cdr3_nt: TGTGCCAGCAGCTTGTCAGGGACTAGGGGTCCAGGCGAGCAGTACTTC

clone_size: once
d_call: TRBD1
v_call: TRBV5-1
j_call: TRBJ1-1
cdr3_aa: CASSPDTGGGDTEAFF
cdr3_nt: TGCGCCAGCAGCCCAGACACAGGGGGTGGTGACACTGAAGCTTTCTTT

clone_size: -
d_call: TRBD2
v_call: TRBV27
j_call: TRBJ2-1
cdr3_aa: CASSNRGTSGGNEQFF
cdr3_nt: TGTGCCAGCAGTAACCGGGGGACTAGCGGCGGTAATGAGCAGTTCTTC